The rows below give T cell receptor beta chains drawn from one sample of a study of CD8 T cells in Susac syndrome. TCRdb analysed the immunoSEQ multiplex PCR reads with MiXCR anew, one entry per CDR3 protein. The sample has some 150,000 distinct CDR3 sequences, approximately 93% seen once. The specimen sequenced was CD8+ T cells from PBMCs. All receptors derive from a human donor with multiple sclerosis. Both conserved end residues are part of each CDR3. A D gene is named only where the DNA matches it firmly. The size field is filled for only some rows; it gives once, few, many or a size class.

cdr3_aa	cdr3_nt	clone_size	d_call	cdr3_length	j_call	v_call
CSARDGERTGNTEAFF	TGCAGTGCTAGAGATGGCGAGAGGACAGGGAACACTGAAGCTTTCTTT	.	TRBD1	16	TRBJ1-1	TRBV20-1
CASSLPDGTYEQFF	TGTGCCAGCAGCTTACCCGACGGAACTTATGAGCAGTTCTTC	.	.	14	TRBJ2-1	TRBV11-2
CASSLDGGRENEQFF	TGTGCCAGCAGCTTAGACGGTGGCAGGGAAAATGAGCAGTTCTTC	.	.	15	TRBJ2-1	TRBV7-9
CSARGQAEGYYEQYF	TGCAGTGCTAGGGGCCAGGCGGAGGGCTACTACGAGCAGTACTTC	.	.	15	TRBJ2-7	TRBV20-1
CASSFKRGEEQFF	TGTGCCAGCAGTTTTAAGCGGGGGGAAGAGCAGTTCTTC	.	TRBD2	13	TRBJ2-1	TRBV27
CASRGGTRSGEQYF	TGTGCCAGCAGGGGAGGGACCAGATCAGGCGAGCAGTACTTC	once	TRBD2	14	TRBJ2-7	TRBV2
CASSFGAGRTDTQYF	TGTGCCAGCAGCTTTGGTGCAGGGCGCACAGATACGCAGTATTTT	.	.	15	TRBJ2-3	TRBV5-4
CSVEGRPSGYNEQFF	TGCAGCGTAGAGGGTCGCCCTTCGGGTTACAATGAGCAGTTCTTC	.	.	15	TRBJ2-1	TRBV29-1
CASSPSPMQPQHF	TGTGCCAGCAGCCCATCCCCCATGCAGCCCCAGCATTTT	.	.	13	TRBJ1-5	TRBV11-2
CASSVSGRYTF	TGTGCCAGCAGCGTAAGTGGACGCTACACCTTC	.	.	11	TRBJ1-2	TRBV9
CASSVGGANEQFF	TGTGCCAGCAGCGTAGGAGGGGCGAATGAGCAGTTCTTC	.	.	13	TRBJ2-1	TRBV9